This TCR beta chain was sequenced for a study of blood T cell repertoires in COVID-19. V lost 3 bases, J lost 3 bases, and 5 bases lay in between. This CDR3 contains 13 residues. Per germline, CDR1 KGHSH and CDR2 LQKENI. In the original analysis: Amplification with reference gene primers provided the estimates of nucleated cell counts. Assay used: immunoSEQ multiplex PCR; TCRdb lists only in-frame clones, some missing. The DNA was the basis for D and trimming; V, J and clone size are from that table. The profile shows roughly 270,000 clones, approximately 80% of them singletons. The TCR originated in a man aged 35 to 55 who had been exposed to COVID-19. Sequencing was performed on PBMCs or T cells enriched from blood (not recorded which). The chain recombines TRBV18 with TRBJ2-2, with unresolved D. CDR3 sequence: CASSPPHTGELFF. Here the CDR3 DNA reads TGTGCCAGCTCACCTCCTCACACCGGGGAGCTGTTTTTT.